The clone carrying this T cell receptor (beta chain) was detected ten times or more. Antigen unknown. These data come from a study of T-cell reconstitution after alpha-beta-depleted transplantation in children. The CDR3 contains 13 residues. V shed 4 bases, J shed 8 bases, and the junction held 5 bases outside the gene matches. The TCRbeta library incorporated unique molecular identifiers. MiXCR, run by TCRdb on the PCR reads, gives a single entry per CDR3 protein. Of around 450,000 distinct CDR3 sequences listed, 10% are singletons. General observations from the study: Diversity and T-cell counts at one year after transplant derived mostly from new T cells.

This chain connects TRBV12-3 or TRBV12-4 to TRBJ1-2, with 9 bases lining up with TRBD1. The clonotype was recovered from a child aged 2-15 years with inherited bone marrow failure, due to receive a stem cell transplant. Material: PBMCs, obtained before TCRalphabeta/CD19-depleted stem cell transplant. CDR3 bases: TGTGCCAGCAGTTCGGGACAGGGCAGGGGCTACACCTTC. Protein sequence: CASSSGQGRGYTF.